This T cell receptor beta chain was identified during a study of shared clonotypes between healthy human individuals. From germline, CDR1 is LNHDA and CDR2 SQIVND (reference sequence). This CDR3 comprises 14 residues. The germline V and J ends were trimmed by 3 bases and 5 bases, with 11 bases remaining between them. Produced via immunoSEQ multiplex PCR; TCRdb's table is partial and in-frame only. The profile shows 400,000 to 600,000 clones, around 79% of them singletons. Concerning this clone itself: The identical CDR3 is also encoded by other nucleotide sequences in the sample.

The sequenced sample was PBMCs. The J gene is TRBJ1-5, the V gene TRBV19; D is uncertain. The sequence derives from a woman between 40 and 55 years old in good health. Some clones in this sample may be carry-over from other donors' samples. The CDR3 DNA reads TGTGCCAGTAGTATCTTAGGGAGTGATCAGCCCCAGCATTTT. It yields the protein CASSILGSDQPQHF.